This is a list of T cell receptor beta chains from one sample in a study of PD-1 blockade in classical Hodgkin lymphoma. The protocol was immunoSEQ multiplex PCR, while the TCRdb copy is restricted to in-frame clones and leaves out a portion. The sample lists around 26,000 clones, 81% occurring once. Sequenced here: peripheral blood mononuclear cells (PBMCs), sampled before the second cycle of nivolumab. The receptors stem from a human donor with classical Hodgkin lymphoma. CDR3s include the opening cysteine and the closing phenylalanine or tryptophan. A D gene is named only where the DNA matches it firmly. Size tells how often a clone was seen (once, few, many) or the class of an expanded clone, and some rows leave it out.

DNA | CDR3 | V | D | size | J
TGTGCCAGCAGTTTTGGACTAGATAACAATGAGCAGTTCTTC | CASSFGLDNNEQFF | TRBV6-5 | TRBD2 | NA | TRBJ2-1
TGTGCCAGCAGCGCGGACAGGACGGATTACACCATATATTTT | CASSADRTDYTIYF | TRBV9 | TRBD1 | NA | TRBJ1-3
TGTGCCAGCAGCTTTGCCGAGTTCGGCTACACCTTC | CASSFAEFGYTF | TRBV7-9 | NA | NA | TRBJ1-2
TGTGCCAGTAGTATAGGACTAGCGGGAGGGCCTTTGGGGAACCAGTACTTC | CASSIGLAGGPLGNQYF | TRBV19 | TRBD2 | NA | TRBJ2-5
TGTGCCAGCAGCTTTGAGCCTAGCGGGTATGGGGGGGTGGAGACCCAGTACTTC | CASSFEPSGYGGVETQYF | TRBV11-3 | TRBD2 | NA | TRBJ2-5
TGCGCCAGCACTGATTCAGGACCCGGGGCCTCCTACGAGCAGTACTTC | CASTDSGPGASYEQYF | TRBV5-1 | NA | medium-sized | TRBJ2-7
TGTGCCAGCAGCTGGCAGGGGAATACGACTGAAGCTTTCTTT | CASSWQGNTTEAFF | TRBV7-9 | NA | once | TRBJ1-1
TGTGCCAGCAGCCCCGGACCGGGCCGAACGAATAATTCACCCCTCCACTTT | CASSPGPGRTNNSPLHF | TRBV7-6 | NA | NA | TRBJ1-6
TGCGCCAGCAGTGAGGGGGGGGCTACCTACGAGCAGTACTTC | CASSEGGATYEQYF | TRBV10-2 | NA | NA | TRBJ2-7
TGTGCCAGCAGGTCCACAGGGACTCTAGCCAAAAACATTCAGTACTTC | CASRSTGTLAKNIQYF | TRBV2 | NA | NA | TRBJ2-4
TGTGCCAGCAGCCAAGAGGGACTGGTCACCGGGGAGCTGTTTTTT | CASSQEGLVTGELFF | TRBV4-2 | NA | NA | TRBJ2-2
TGTGCCAGCATTGGACAGGAACTCACCGGGGAGCTGTTTTTT | CASIGQELTGELFF | TRBV2 | TRBD1 | NA | TRBJ2-2
TGTGCCAGCAGCTCGGGACAGGGATTAAGGACGTACGAGCAGTACTTC | CASSSGQGLRTYEQYF | TRBV7-6 | TRBD1 | NA | TRBJ2-7
TGCAGCGGCGGAGTGGCCTCCGGGACTAGCGTGTACGAGCAGTACTTC | CSGGVASGTSVYEQYF | TRBV29-1 | TRBD2 | NA | TRBJ2-7
TGTGCCAGCAGCCAGGGATCCACTGAAGCTTTCTTT | CASSQGSTEAFF | TRBV6-5 | NA | NA | TRBJ1-1
TGTGCCAGCTCACCAGATGGGATCGGCAATCAGCCCCAGCATTTT | CASSPDGIGNQPQHF | TRBV18 | NA | NA | TRBJ1-5
TGTGCCAGCAGCTTATCGGGCTTGGGTAGGAATGAGCAGTTCTTC | CASSLSGLGRNEQFF | TRBV7-9 | NA | NA | TRBJ2-1
TGTGCCAGCGGGGGGAACGAGCAGTACTTC | CASGGNEQYF | TRBV7-9 | NA | NA | TRBJ2-7
TGTGCCAGCAGTGCCGTTCGAGACGGGGTGGGGGACTATGGCTACACCTTC | CASSAVRDGVGDYGYTF | TRBV2 | NA | NA | TRBJ1-2
TGTGCCAGCAGCGCTCAACAGGGGGGCCCTGAAGCTTTCTTT | CASSAQQGGPEAFF | TRBV9 | TRBD1 | NA | TRBJ1-1
TGTGCCAGCAGTTACGGCGCGGTCTCCTACAATGAGCAGTTCTTC | CASSYGAVSYNEQFF | TRBV6-5 | NA | NA | TRBJ2-1
TGCGCCAGCAGCTTGGGGGCGGGAGGCCGGGATGAGCAGTTCTTC | CASSLGAGGRDEQFF | TRBV5-1 | TRBD2 | NA | TRBJ2-1
TGTGCCAGCAGTTCCCTAGGGGGGAACACCGGGGAGCTGTTTTTT | CASSSLGGNTGELFF | TRBV28 | NA | NA | TRBJ2-2
TGTGCCAGTAGTTATGGGACAGTACTTAGCAATCAGCCCCAGCATTTT | CASSYGTVLSNQPQHF | TRBV19 | TRBD1 | NA | TRBJ1-5
TGTGCCAGCAGTATACCATCCGGGGGTTTTAGCAATCAGCCCCAGCATTTT | CASSIPSGGFSNQPQHF | TRBV28 | NA | NA | TRBJ1-5
TGTGCCAGCAGTTTCTTCGGCGGAAGCTCCTACAATGAGCAGTTCTTC | CASSFFGGSSYNEQFF | TRBV27 | NA | once | TRBJ2-1
TGCGCCAGCAAGGAGGGGCCCCACGAGCAGTACTTC | CASKEGPHEQYF | TRBV5-1 | NA | NA | TRBJ2-7
TGTGCCAGCAGCTTAGGACAGGGGCAGAGGGAAAAACTGTTTTTT | CASSLGQGQREKLFF | TRBV7-9 | TRBD1 | NA | TRBJ1-4
TGTGCCAGCAGCCCACGAAATGAGCAGTTCTTC | CASSPRNEQFF | TRBV28 | NA | NA | TRBJ2-1
TGCAACGTTACCCTAGGACTAGTAGGTTCCGGGGAGCTGTTTTTT | CNVTLGLVGSGELFF | TRBV29-1 | TRBD2 | NA | TRBJ2-2
TGTGCCAGCAGCTTTGGGGAATCTGGAAACACCATATATTTT | CASSFGESGNTIYF | TRBV11-3 | NA | NA | TRBJ1-3
TGTGCCAGCGACCGCGGGGGGGATACGCAGTATTTT | CASDRGGDTQYF | TRBV2 | TRBD2 | few | TRBJ2-3
TGTGCCAGTAGTCCCGATCAAGGACAGGCACCCAAGGATGATAGCAATCAGCCCCAGCATTTT | CASSPDQGQAPKDDSNQPQHF | TRBV19 | TRBD1 | NA | TRBJ1-5
TGTGCCAGAAGCAGGGGACCGACCATTTTCTACGAGCAGTACTTC | CARSRGPTIFYEQYF | TRBV5-3 | NA | NA | TRBJ2-7
TGTGCCTGGAAGGTAGCGAGGGGGGGCGAGCAGTACTTC | CAWKVARGGEQYF | TRBV30 | NA | NA | TRBJ2-7
TGCAGCGTTGAAGGGCTGCGGGGTCTTAATGAGCAGTTCTTC | CSVEGLRGLNEQFF | TRBV29-1 | NA | many | TRBJ2-1
TGTGCCAGCATTGGATGGGTGGAGCAGTACTTC | CASIGWVEQYF | TRBV2 | NA | NA | TRBJ2-7
TGTGCCAGCAGCCCATTTGGGAGGACCAATCAGCCCCAGCATTTT | CASSPFGRTNQPQHF | TRBV6-6 | NA | NA | TRBJ1-5
TGTGCCTGGAGCAGGGGGGGATACGAGCAGTACTTC | CAWSRGGYEQYF | TRBV30 | NA | NA | TRBJ2-7
TGTGCCACCGGGGTAGCGGGGGGGCCTACAGATACGCAGTATTTT | CATGVAGGPTDTQYF | TRBV15 | TRBD2 | NA | TRBJ2-3
TGTGCCAGCAGTGGTCCCTTGCGGGGGGGCAAATACAATGAGCAGTTCTTC | CASSGPLRGGKYNEQFF | TRBV6-1 | TRBD2 | once | TRBJ2-1
TGTGCCAGCTCACCACAGGGACCTGTTAATGAAAAACTGTTTTTT | CASSPQGPVNEKLFF | TRBV18 | NA | NA | TRBJ1-4
TGTGCCAGCATAAGAAGCGGGGGACAGGGATCCTACGAGCAGTACTTC | CASIRSGGQGSYEQYF | TRBV28 | NA | NA | TRBJ2-7
TGTGCCAGCAGTGGTCGGCACACCGGGGAGCTGTTTTTT | CASSGRHTGELFF | TRBV6-4 | NA | NA | TRBJ2-2